This is a list of T cell receptor beta chains from one sample in a study of blood T cell repertoires in COVID-19. Assay used: immunoSEQ multiplex PCR; TCRdb lists only in-frame clones, some missing. The table has some 170,000 clones, about four fifths seen once. Sample: peripheral blood. The origin of the receptors is an older woman with acute or convalescent COVID-19. Both conserved end residues are part of each CDR3. Fields, in order: CDR3 length, J gene, V gene, CDR3 protein.

length: 17
J: TRBJ2-3
V: TRBV28
CDR3: CASSLSPGLAITDTQYF

length: 15
J: TRBJ1-5
V: TRBV19
CDR3: CASLGQGGLNQPQHF

length: 14
J: TRBJ2-7
V: TRBV7-2
CDR3: CASSRDRGPYEQYF

length: 15
J: TRBJ2-1
V: TRBV6-4
CDR3: CASSDSAVSYNEQFF

length: 16
J: TRBJ1-1
V: TRBV7-2
CDR3: CASRLRDRVWDTEAFF

length: 16
J: TRBJ2-7
V: TRBV7-9
CDR3: CASSFAPVSTLYEQYF

length: 14
J: TRBJ2-7
V: TRBV19
CDR3: CASSIDRRAYEQYF

length: 14
J: TRBJ1-2
V: TRBV7-9
CDR3: CASTLGQSNYGYTF

length: 14
J: TRBJ1-4
V: TRBV5-1
CDR3: CASSRQSTNEKLFF

length: 17
J: TRBJ2-7
V: TRBV4-1
CDR3: CASSQVSGTSSTYEQYF

length: 14
J: TRBJ1-1
V: TRBV19
CDR3: CASRSAGFNTEAFF

length: 15
J: TRBJ2-1
V: TRBV10-2
CDR3: CASSPTSGGANEQFF

length: 15
J: TRBJ1-2
V: TRBV27
CDR3: CASSIGAAINYGYTF

length: 16
J: TRBJ1-6
V: TRBV19
CDR3: CASRPDRAQLNSPLHF

length: 14
J: TRBJ1-3
V: TRBV7-2
CDR3: CASSLAGAGNTIYF

length: 14
J: TRBJ1-1
V: TRBV30
CDR3: CAWGTGRSGGEAFF

length: 14
J: TRBJ1-2
V: TRBV11-2
CDR3: CASSITGGGGGYTF

length: 15
J: TRBJ2-4
V: TRBV5-6
CDR3: CASSRGGFAKNIQYF

length: 11
J: TRBJ2-5
V: TRBV30
CDR3: CAWSTERTQYF

length: 13
J: TRBJ2-7
V: TRBV5-6
CDR3: CASSLNLLYEQYF

length: 20
J: TRBJ1-1
V: TRBV6-6
CDR3: CASSRSNPGIRKSSGTEAFF

length: 15
J: TRBJ2-6
V: TRBV10-3
CDR3: CAISLGGSGANVLTF

length: 12
J: TRBJ2-1
V: TRBV9
CDR3: CASSTPGTRLFF

length: 12
J: TRBJ2-3
V: TRBV5-6
CDR3: CASSLPGLAQYF

length: 14
J: TRBJ1-2
V: TRBV7-2
CDR3: CASSYPGTGTNYTF

length: 15
J: TRBJ2-7
V: TRBV7-2
CDR3: CASSLNRGRQHEQYF

length: 15
J: TRBJ1-5
V: TRBV13
CDR3: CASSFSGGRGQPQHF

length: 19
J: TRBJ2-3
V: TRBV28
CDR3: CASSLFIHSSGGTTDTQYF

length: 18
J: TRBJ2-2
V: TRBV28
CDR3: CASSSLRGGASSTGELFF

length: 15
J: TRBJ1-5
V: TRBV20-1
CDR3: CSASRRTGRNQPQHF

length: 14
J: TRBJ1-2
V: TRBV27
CDR3: CASSTSGGGNGYTF

length: 12
J: TRBJ1-2
V: TRBV29-1
CDR3: CSVDSGPYGYTF

length: 14
J: TRBJ1-2
V: TRBV15
CDR3: CATSREGGALGYTF

length: 15
J: TRBJ1-4
V: TRBV6-5
CDR3: CASTRTTGSNEKLFF

length: 14
J: TRBJ2-1
V: TRBV5-1
CDR3: CASSWGGAGTEQFF

length: 14
J: TRBJ2-2
V: TRBV2
CDR3: CASSLTDFTGELFF

length: 15
J: TRBJ2-7
V: TRBV5-1
CDR3: CASSLGSGRGDEQYF

length: 13
J: TRBJ1-6
V: TRBV30
CDR3: CAYLWDTNSPLHF

length: 13
J: TRBJ1-4
V: TRBV19
CDR3: CASSIGRGEKLFF

length: 13
J: TRBJ2-3
V: TRBV19
CDR3: CATSGGASDTQYF

length: 15
J: TRBJ2-7
V: TRBV7-2
CDR3: CASSEADQGLYEQYF

length: 18
J: TRBJ1-5
V: TRBV6-4
CDR3: CASRTGPRGGYSNQPQHF

length: 17
J: TRBJ2-5
V: TRBV5-8
CDR3: CASSLSPGWQPQETQYF

length: 18
J: TRBJ2-3
V: TRBV28
CDR3: CASLPAFGDRAEVNTQYF

length: 14
J: TRBJ2-7
V: TRBV9
CDR3: CASSVDQGSNEQYF

length: 13
J: TRBJ2-5
V: TRBV6-5
CDR3: CASTIGGGETQYF

length: 13
J: TRBJ1-2
V: TRBV6-5
CDR3: CASSYGGVHGYTF

length: 16
J: TRBJ2-1
V: TRBV5-1
CDR3: CASSPLAGRQWGEQFF

length: 16
J: TRBJ1-2
V: TRBV19
CDR3: CASSIGAGPAFSGYTF

length: 14
J: TRBJ1-1
V: TRBV27
CDR3: CASSWGGDGTEAFF